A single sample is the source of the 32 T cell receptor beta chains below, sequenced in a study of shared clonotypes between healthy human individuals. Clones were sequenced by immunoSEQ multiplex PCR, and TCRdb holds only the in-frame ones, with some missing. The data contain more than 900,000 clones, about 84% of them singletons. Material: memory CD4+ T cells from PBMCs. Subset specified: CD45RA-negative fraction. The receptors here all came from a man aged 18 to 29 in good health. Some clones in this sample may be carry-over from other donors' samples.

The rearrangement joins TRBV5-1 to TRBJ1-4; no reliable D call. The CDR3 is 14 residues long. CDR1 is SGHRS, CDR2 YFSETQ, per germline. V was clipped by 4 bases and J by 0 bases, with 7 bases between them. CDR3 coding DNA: TGCGCCAGCAGCATGGAGACAACTAATGAAAAACTGTTTTTT. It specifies CASSMETTNEKLFF.

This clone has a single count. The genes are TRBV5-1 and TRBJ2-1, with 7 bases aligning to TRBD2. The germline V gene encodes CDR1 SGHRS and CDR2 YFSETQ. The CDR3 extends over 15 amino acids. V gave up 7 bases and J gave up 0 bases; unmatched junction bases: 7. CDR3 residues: CASRFTSDSYNEQFF. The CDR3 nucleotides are TGCGCCAGCCGATTTACTAGCGACTCCTACAATGAGCAGTTCTTC.

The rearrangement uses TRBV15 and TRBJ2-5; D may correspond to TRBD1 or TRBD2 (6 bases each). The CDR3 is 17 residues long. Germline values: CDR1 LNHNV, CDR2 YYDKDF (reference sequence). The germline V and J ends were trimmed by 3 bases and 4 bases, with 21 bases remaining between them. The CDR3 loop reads CATSSPIGAGGGETQYF. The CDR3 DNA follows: TGTGCCACCAGCAGTCCCATTGGTGCTGGAGGGGGAGAGACCCAGTACTTC.

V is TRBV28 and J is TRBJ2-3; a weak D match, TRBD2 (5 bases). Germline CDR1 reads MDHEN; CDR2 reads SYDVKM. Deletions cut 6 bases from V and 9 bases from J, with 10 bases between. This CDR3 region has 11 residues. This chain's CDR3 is CASSLEETQYF. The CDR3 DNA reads TGTGCCAGCAGCTTGGAGGAGACGCAGTATTTT.

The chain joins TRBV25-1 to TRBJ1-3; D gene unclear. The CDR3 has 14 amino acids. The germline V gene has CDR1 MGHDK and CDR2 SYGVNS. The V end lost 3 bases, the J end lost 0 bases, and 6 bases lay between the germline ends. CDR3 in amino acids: CASSDRLSGNTIYF. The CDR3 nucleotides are TGTGCCAGCAGTGATAGACTCTCTGGAAACACCATATATTTT.

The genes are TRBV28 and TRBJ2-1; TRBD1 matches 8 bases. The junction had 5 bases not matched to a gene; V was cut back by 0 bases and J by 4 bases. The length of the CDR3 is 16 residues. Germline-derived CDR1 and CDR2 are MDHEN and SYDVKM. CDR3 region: CASSLWAGGEYNEQFF. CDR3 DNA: TGTGCCAGCAGTTTATGGGCAGGGGGCGAGTACAATGAGCAGTTCTTC.

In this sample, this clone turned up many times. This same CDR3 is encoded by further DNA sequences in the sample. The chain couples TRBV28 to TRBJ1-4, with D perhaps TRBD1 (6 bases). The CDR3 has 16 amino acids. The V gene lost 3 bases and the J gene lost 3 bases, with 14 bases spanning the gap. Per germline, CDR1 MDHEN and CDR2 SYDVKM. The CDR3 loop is CASSFGGAGANEKLFF. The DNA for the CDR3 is TGTGCCAGCAGTTTCGGGGGTGCAGGGGCTAATGAAAAACTGTTTTTT.

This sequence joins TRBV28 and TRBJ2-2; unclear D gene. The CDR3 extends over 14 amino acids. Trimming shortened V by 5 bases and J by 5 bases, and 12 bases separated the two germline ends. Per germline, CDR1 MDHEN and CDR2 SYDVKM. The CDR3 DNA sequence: TGTGCCAGCAGTATTAGTAAGGGTACCGGGGAGCTGTTTTTT. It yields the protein CASSISKGTGELFF.

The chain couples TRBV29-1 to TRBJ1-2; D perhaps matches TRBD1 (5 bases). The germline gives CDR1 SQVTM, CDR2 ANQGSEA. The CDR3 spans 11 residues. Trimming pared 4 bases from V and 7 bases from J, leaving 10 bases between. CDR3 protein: CSVVLGPGYTF. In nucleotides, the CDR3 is TGCAGCGTTGTTTTGGGGCCTGGCTACACCTTC.

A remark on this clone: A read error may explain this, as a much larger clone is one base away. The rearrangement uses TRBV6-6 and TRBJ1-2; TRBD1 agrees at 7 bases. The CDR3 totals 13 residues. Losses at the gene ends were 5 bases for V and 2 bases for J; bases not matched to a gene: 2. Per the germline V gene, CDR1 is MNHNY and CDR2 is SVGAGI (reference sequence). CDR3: CASSETGNYGYTF. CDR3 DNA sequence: TGTGCCAGCAGTGAGACAGGGAACTATGGCTACACCTTC.

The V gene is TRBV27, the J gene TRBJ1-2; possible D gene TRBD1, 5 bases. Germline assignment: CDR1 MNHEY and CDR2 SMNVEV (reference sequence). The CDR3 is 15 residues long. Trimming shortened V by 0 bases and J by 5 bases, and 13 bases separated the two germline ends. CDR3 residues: CASSLSSGRAYGYTF. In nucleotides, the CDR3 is TGTGCCAGCAGTTTATCCTCAGGGCGAGCATATGGCTACACCTTC.

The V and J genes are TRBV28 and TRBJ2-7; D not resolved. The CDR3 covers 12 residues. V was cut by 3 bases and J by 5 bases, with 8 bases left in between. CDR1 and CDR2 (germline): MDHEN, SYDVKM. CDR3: CASSFRVHEQYF. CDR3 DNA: TGTGCCAGCAGTTTCAGAGTCCACGAGCAGTACTTC. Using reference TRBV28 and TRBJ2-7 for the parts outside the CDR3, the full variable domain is DVKVTQSSRYLVKRTGEKVFLECVQDMDHENMFWYRQDPGLGLRLIYFSYDVKMKEKGDIPEGYSVSREKKERFSLILESASTNQTSMYLCASSFRVHEQYFGPGTRLTVT.

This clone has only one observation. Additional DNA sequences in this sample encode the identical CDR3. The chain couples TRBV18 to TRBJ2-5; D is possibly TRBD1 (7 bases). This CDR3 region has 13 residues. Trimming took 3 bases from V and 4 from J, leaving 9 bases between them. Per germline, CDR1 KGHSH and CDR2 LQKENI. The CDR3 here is CASSPQGGETQYF. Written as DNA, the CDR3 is TGTGCCAGCTCACCGCAGGGGGGAGAGACCCAGTACTTC.

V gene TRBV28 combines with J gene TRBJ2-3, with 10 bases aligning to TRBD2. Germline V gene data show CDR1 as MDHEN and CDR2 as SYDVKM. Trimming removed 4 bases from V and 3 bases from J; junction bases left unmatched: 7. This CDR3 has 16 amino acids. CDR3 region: CASSSPSGSGTDTQYF. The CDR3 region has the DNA TGTGCCAGCAGTTCCCCTAGCGGGAGTGGGACAGATACGCAGTATTTT.

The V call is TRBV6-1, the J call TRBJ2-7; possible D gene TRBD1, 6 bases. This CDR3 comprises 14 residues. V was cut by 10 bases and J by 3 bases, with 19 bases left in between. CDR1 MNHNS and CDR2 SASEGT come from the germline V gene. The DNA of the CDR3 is TGTGCCACCCTAAAGCCGGGGACATACTACGAGCAGTACTTC. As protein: CATLKPGTYYEQYF.

Here the CDR3 reads CASSREPTYRANYGYTF. CDR3 coding DNA: TGTGCCAGCAGCCGAGAACCGACTTACAGGGCTAACTATGGCTACACCTTC. V is TRBV5-4 and J is TRBJ1-2, with a possible D match to TRBD1 (6 bases). Germline V gene sequence: CDR1 SGHNT, CDR2 YYREEE (reference sequence). This CDR3 has 17 residues. Trimming pared 4 bases from V and 0 bases from J, leaving 19 bases between.

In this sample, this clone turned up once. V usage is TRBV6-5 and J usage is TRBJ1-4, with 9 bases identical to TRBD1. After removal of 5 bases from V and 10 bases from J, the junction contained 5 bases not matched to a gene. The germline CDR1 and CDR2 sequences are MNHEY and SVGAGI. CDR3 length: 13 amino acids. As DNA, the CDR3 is TGTGCCAGCAGTAGGACAGGGGCACGAAAACTGTTTTTT. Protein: CASSRTGARKLFF.

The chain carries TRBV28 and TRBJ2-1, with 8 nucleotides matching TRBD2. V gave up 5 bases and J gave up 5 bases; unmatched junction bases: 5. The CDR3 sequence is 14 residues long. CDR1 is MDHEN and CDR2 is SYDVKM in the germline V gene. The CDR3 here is CASSPGTSHNEQFF. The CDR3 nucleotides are TGTGCCAGCAGTCCCGGGACTAGTCACAATGAGCAGTTCTTC.

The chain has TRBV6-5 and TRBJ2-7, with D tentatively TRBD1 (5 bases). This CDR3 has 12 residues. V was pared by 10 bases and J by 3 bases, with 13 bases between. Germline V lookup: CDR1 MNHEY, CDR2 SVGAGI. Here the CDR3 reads CATLGHNYEQYF. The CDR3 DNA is TGTGCCACCCTAGGACATAACTACGAGCAGTACTTC.

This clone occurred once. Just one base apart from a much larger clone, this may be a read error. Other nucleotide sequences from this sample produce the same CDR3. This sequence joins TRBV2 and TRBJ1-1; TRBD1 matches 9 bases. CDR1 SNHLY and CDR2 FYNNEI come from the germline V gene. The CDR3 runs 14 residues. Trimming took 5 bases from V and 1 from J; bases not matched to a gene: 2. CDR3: CASSRQGGNTEAFF. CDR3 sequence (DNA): TGTGCCAGCAGTCGACAGGGGGGGAACACTGAAGCTTTCTTT.

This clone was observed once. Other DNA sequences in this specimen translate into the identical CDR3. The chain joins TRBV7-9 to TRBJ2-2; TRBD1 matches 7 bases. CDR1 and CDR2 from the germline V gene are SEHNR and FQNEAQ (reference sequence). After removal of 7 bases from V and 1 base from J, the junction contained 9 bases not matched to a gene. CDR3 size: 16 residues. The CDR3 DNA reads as TGTGCCAGCAACCCAGGGGGTAGTGGGAACACCGGGGAGCTGTTTTTT. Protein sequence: CASNPGGSGNTGELFF.

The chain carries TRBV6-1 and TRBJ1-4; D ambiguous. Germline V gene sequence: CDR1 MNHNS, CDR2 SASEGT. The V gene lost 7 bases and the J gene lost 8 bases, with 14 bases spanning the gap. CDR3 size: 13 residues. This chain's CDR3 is CASTVRFWEKLFF. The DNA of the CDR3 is TGTGCCAGCACCGTTAGGTTTTGGGAAAAACTGTTTTTT.

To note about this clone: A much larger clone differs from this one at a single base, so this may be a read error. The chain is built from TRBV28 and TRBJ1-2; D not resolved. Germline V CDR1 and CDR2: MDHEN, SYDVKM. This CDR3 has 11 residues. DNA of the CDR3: TGTGCCGGCAGCCAGGTCTATGGCTACACCTTC. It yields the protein CAGSQVYGYTF.

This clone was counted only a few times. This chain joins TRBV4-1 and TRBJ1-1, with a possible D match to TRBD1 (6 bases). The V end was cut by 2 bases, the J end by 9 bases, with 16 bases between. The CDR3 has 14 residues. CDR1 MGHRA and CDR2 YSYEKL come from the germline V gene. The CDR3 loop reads CASSQSIPGVQAFF. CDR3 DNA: TGCGCCAGCAGCCAATCAATTCCAGGGGTTCAAGCTTTCTTT.

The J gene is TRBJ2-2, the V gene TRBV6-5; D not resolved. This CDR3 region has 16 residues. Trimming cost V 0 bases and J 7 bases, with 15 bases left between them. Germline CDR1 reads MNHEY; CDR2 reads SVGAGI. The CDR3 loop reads CASSYSIQRWGGELFF. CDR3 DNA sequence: TGTGCCAGCAGTTACTCGATCCAGCGCTGGGGCGGGGAGCTGTTTTTT.

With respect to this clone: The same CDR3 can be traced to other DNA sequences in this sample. Here the CDR3 reads CASSLARNQPQHF. The DNA of the CDR3 is TGTGCCAGCAGCTTAGCTAGAAATCAGCCCCAGCATTTT. The chain couples TRBV7-2 to TRBJ1-5; no clear D. V was clipped by 0 bases and J by 4 bases, with 4 bases between them. Germline CDR1 reads SGHTA; CDR2 reads FQGNSA. CDR3 size: 13 residues.

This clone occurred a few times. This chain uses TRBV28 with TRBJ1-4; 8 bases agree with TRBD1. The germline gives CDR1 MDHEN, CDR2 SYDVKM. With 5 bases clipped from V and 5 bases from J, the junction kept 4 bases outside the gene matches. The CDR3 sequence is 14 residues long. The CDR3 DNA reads TGTGCCAGCAGTGCACAGGGGGGGAATGAAAAACTGTTTTTT. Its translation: CASSAQGGNEKLFF.

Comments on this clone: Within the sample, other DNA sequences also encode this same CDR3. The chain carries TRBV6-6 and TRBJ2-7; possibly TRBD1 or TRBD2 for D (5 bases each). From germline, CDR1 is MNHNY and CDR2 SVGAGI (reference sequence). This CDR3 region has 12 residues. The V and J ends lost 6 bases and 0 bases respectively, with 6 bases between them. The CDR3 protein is CASSGTSYEQYF. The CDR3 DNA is TGTGCCAGCAGCGGGACCTCCTACGAGCAGTACTTC.

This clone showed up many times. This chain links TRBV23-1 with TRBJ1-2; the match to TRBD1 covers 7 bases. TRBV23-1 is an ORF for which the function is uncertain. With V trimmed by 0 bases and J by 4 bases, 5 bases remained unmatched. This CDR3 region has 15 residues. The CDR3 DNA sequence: TGCGCCAGCAGTCAATCGAGGACAGGCGCCTATGGCTACACCTTC. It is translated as CASSQSRTGAYGYTF.

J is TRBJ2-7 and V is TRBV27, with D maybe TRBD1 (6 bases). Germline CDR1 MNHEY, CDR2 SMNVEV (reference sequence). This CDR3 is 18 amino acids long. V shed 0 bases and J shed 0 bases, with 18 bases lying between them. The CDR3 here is CASSLSFPTGFTSYEQYF. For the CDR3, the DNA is TGTGCCAGCAGTTTATCATTCCCCACAGGGTTTACCTCCTACGAGCAGTACTTC.

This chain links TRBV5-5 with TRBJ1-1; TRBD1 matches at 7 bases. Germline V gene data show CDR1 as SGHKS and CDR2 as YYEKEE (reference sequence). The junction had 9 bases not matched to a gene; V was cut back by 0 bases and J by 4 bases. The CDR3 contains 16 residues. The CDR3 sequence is CASSLDLTGRGTEAFF. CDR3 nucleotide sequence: TGTGCCAGCAGCTTGGACTTGACAGGGCGAGGCACTGAAGCTTTCTTT.

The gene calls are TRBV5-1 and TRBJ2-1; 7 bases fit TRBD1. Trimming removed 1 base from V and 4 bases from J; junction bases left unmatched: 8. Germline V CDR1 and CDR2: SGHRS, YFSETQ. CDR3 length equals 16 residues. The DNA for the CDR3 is TGCGCCAGCAGCTTGCAGGGGGAGTGGCTATACAATGAGCAGTTCTTC. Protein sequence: CASSLQGEWLYNEQFF. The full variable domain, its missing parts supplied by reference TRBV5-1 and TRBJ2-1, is KAGVTQTPRYLIKTRGQQVTLSCSPISGHRSVSWYQQTPGQGLQFLFEYFSETQRNKGNFPGRFSGRQFSNSRSEMNVSTLELGDSALYLCASSLQGEWLYNEQFFGPGTRLTVL.